The T cell receptor (beta chain) described here comes from a study of metastatic and nonmetastatic thyroid tumors. Study context: Repertoire data that came from the blood and tumor or nodule tissue of malignant and benign thyroid patients were compared. Study observations and caveats: When malignant thyroid tumors were compared with benign nodules, TCR beta diversity was reportedly significantly higher in the malignant tumors. This held in both blood and tumor samples.

All patients reached thyroid surgery having received no treatment beforehand. V shed 3 bases and J shed 1 base, with 8 bases lying between them. In germline, CDR1 is MDHEN, CDR2 SYDVKM. The CDR3 is 14 residues long. TCRdb reprocessed the PCR reads using MiXCR. The table shows 25,000 to 30,000 clones, with around 14% occurring only once. This clone was counted ten times or more. Its antigen is as yet unknown. The sequenced sample consisted of blood. The sequence was obtained from a female donor with papillary thyroid cancer or a benign thyroid nodule (not recorded which). Some clones in this sample may be carry-over from other donors' samples. This chain joins TRBV28 and TRBJ2-3, with TRBD2 as a possible D gene (6 bases). The CDR3: CASSFSGGTDTQYF. CDR3 coding DNA: TGTGCCAGCAGTTTTTCGGGGGGCACAGATACGCAGTATTTT.